This paragraph covers one T cell receptor beta chain sequence. The entry originates in a study of blood T cell repertoires in COVID-19. About the study: T cells, B-cell-depleted T cells, or PBMCs supplied cDNA or gDNA.

The CDR3 contains 15 residues. V lost 6 bases, J lost 5 bases, and 6 bases stayed unmatched. Germline CDR1 reads MNHEY; CDR2 reads SVGEGT. Study processing details: Estimates of nucleated cell counts were drawn from the amplification of reference gene primers. Sequencing was performed with immunoSEQ multiplex PCR; in TCRdb, only in-frame clones are kept and a portion is missing. That table supplies the V and J calls and clone size; D and trimming were determined from the DNA. The data contain under 120,000 clones, approximately 85% of them singletons. The sequenced material came from peripheral blood. The rearrangement links TRBV6-2 or TRBV6-3 to TRBJ2-2; 10 positions agree with TRBD1. The TCR sequence derives from a human donor in a cohort sampled during active COVID-19. CDR3 sequence: CASSLRQGATGELFF. The DNA of the CDR3 is TGTGCCAGCAGCCTTAGACAGGGGGCAACCGGGGAGCTGTTTTTT.